This T cell receptor (beta chain) was sequenced during a study of early T cells in non-severe SARS-CoV-2 infection. Germline loops: CDR1 DFQATT, CDR2 SNEGSKA (reference sequence). The V gene end was trimmed by 5 bases and the J gene end by 4 bases; junction bases not matched to a gene: 7. The CDR3 runs 13 residues. Via MiXCR, TCRdb re-called the 5' RACE reads, giving one row per CDR3 protein. The table records some 29,000 distinct CDR3 sequences, roughly 5.1% of them present only once. There are a few counts of this clonotype. Its specificity is unknown. Study observations and caveats: Matching with VDJdb favored anti-spike CD8 responses (missing private and CD4 specificities).

The clonotype originates from an adult who was a healthcare worker with PCR-confirmed SARS-CoV-2 infection or an uninfected control (not recorded which). Material for sequencing was whole blood. V is TRBV20-1 and J is TRBJ2-7, with TRBD2 matching over 8 bases. The CDR3 DNA follows: TGCAGTGCTGCCGGGACTAGTAGGTACGAGCAGTACTTC. The encoded protein is CSAAGTSRYEQYF.